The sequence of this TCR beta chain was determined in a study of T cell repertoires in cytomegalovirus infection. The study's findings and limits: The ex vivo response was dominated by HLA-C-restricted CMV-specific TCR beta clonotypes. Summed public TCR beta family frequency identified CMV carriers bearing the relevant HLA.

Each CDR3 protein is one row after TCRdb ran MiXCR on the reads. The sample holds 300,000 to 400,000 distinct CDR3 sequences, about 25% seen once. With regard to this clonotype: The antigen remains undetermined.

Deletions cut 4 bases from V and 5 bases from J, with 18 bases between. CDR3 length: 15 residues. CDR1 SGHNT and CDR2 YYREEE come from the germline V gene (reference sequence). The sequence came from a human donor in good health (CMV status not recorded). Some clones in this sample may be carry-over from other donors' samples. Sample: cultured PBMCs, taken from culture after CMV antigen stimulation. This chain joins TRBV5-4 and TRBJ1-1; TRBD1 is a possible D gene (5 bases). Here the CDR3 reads CASSTSPGSGTEAFF. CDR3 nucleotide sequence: TGTGCCAGCAGCACCTCTCCAGGGAGTGGTACTGAAGCTTTCTTT.